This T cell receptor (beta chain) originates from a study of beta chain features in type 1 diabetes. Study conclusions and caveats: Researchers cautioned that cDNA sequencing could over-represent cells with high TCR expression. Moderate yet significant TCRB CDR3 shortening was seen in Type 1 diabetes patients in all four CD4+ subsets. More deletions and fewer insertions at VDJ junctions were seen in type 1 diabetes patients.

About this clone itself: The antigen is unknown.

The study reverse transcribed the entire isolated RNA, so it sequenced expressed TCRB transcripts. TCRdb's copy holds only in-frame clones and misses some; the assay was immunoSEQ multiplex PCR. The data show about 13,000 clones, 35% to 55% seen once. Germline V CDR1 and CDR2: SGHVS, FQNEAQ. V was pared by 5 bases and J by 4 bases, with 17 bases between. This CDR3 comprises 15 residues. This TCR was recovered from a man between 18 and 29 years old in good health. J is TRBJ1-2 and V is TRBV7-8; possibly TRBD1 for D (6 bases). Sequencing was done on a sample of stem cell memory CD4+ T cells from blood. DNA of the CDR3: TGTGCCAGCAGCCCAGGGACAAATCGGGGCTATGGCTACACCTTC. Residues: CASSPGTNRGYGYTF.